Shown below are 3 T cell receptor beta chains from a single sample sequenced in a study of blood T cell repertoires in COVID-19 (dated by TCRdb to 2018 to 2021). The library came from the immunoSEQ multiplex PCR assay. This is the immuneACCESS table as TCRdb keeps it, with only in-frame sequences that have V and J called. A part of the clones is gone; compared with another copy, unresolved V genes explain less than half, and the rest is unexplained. This sample has under 350,000 clones in its table, and about nine tenths of those were observed once. The biggest ten clones account for 1.9% of the sample. The specimen sequenced was PBMCs or T cells enriched from blood (not recorded which). These TCRs come from a woman aged 55-70 years who had recovered from COVID-19.

In nucleotides, the CDR3 is TGTGCCAGCAGCTCGATCAGCGGACGGTTTTTCTATGGCTACACCTTC. The encoded protein is CASSSISGRFFYGYTF. The chain has TRBV7-2 and TRBJ1-2, with D uncertain. The CDR3 has 16 amino acids. The germline V gene encodes CDR1 SGHTA and CDR2 FQGNSA. Trimming took 4 bases from V and 4 from J, leaving 19 bases between them.

The chain combines TRBV19 with TRBJ1-5; D may be TRBD1 (6 bases). Germline CDR1 reads LNHDA; CDR2 reads SQIVND (reference sequence). The CDR3 has 15 amino acids. V shed 6 bases and J shed 4 bases, with 16 bases lying between them. CDR3 in amino acids: CASRQQGSRNQPQHF. In nucleotides, the CDR3 is TGTGCCAGTAGACAACAGGGTTCGAGAAATCAGCCCCAGCATTTT.

This chain links TRBV27 with TRBJ1-4; D remains unclear. Germline V lookup: CDR1 MNHEY, CDR2 SMNVEV (reference sequence). This CDR3 spans 15 amino acids. V gave up 6 bases and J gave up 0 bases, with 11 bases separating them. The CDR3 loop is CASSPSGATNEKLFF. CDR3 DNA: TGTGCCAGCAGCCCTTCGGGTGCAACTAATGAAAAACTGTTTTTT.